The 24 T cell receptor beta chains below all came from one sample that was sequenced in a study of CD8 T cells in ankylosing spondylitis. General observations from the study: Seven or eight highly homologous variants formed a TCR beta motif that appeared characteristic of ankylosing spondylitis blood.

No antigen has been assigned to these receptors. TCRdb itself ran the 5' RACE reads through MiXCR, one entry per CDR3 protein. Of about 840,000 distinct CDR3 sequences in the sample, approximately 12% were seen once. The sample consisted of blood, either unsorted or a sorted T cell fraction (not recorded which). The source is a male donor with ankylosing spondylitis.

This clonotype has ten or more counts. The chain uses TRBV10-3 and TRBJ2-1, with 7 bases lining up with TRBD2. The germline CDR1 and CDR2 sequences are ENHRY and SYGVKD. The CDR3 has 15 amino acids. The J segment lost 0 bases and the V segment lost 2 bases, leaving 1 base of the junction unmatched. The CDR3 nucleotides are TGTGCCATCAGTGAGAGGGACTACTCCTACAATGAGCAGTTCTTC. Translated: CAISERDYSYNEQFF.

This chain connects TRBV11-2 to TRBJ2-5, with 12 bases aligning to TRBD2. The CDR3 spans 21 residues. Germline CDR1 reads SGHAT; CDR2 reads FQNNGV. Trimming cost V 2 bases and J 4 bases; bases outside gene matches: 20. CDR3 sequence (DNA): TGTGCCAGCAGCTTACCCGGTACGACTAGCGGGAGTCCCCCCCCCGGAGAGACCCAGTACTTC. Its protein is CASSLPGTTSGSPPPGETQYF.

The table lists this clonotype with a few counts. The V gene is TRBV5-5, the J gene TRBJ1-4; D possibly corresponds to TRBD1 (6 bases). The CDR3 consists of 15 residues. Germline lookup yields CDR1 SGHKS and CDR2 YYEKEE (reference sequence). V gave up 0 bases and J gave up 7 bases, with 13 bases separating them. CDR3 protein: CASSLAGGRGEKLFF. The CDR3 DNA reads TGTGCCAGCAGCTTGGCTGGGGGGCGAGGTGAAAAACTGTTTTTT.

This clonotype came up a few times. This chain links TRBV14 with TRBJ2-1; no clear D gene. Trimming shortened V by 3 bases and J by 4 bases, and 10 bases separated the two germline ends. Germline V gene data show CDR1 as SGHDN and CDR2 as FVKESK. The CDR3 has 14 residues. Written as DNA, the CDR3 is TGTGCCAGCAGCCAGAATTCGTTTTACAATGAGCAGTTCTTC. Protein product: CASSQNSFYNEQFF.

The chain carries TRBV13 and TRBJ1-1; no definite D call. This CDR3 contains 12 residues. Germline V gives CDR1 PRHDT, CDR2 FYEKMQ (reference sequence). V shed 2 bases and J shed 11 bases, with 12 bases lying between them. The CDR3 here is CASSLSANTAFF. The CDR3 nucleotides read TGTGCCAGCAGCTTAAGTGCCAATACTGCTTTCTTT.

This clonotype came up a few times. The chain employs TRBV25-1 and TRBJ2-2; D might be TRBD1 (5 bases). V lost 3 bases to trimming and J lost 3 bases, with 11 bases between them. Germline loops: CDR1 MGHDK, CDR2 SYGVNS. CDR3 size: 15 residues. The CDR3 nucleotides are TGTGCCAGCAGTGATAGGGGCGACTACACCGGGGAGCTGTTTTTT. Translated, it gives CASSDRGDYTGELFF.

The chain links TRBV7-9 to TRBJ2-1; D may be TRBD1 or TRBD2 (6 bases each). In germline, CDR1 is SEHNR, CDR2 FQNEAQ (reference sequence). The CDR3 runs to 12 residues. V gave up 1 base and J gave up 14 bases, with 12 bases separating them. CDR3 in amino acids: CASSLVAEGEFF. CDR3 nucleotides: TGTGCCAGCAGCTTAGTAGCGGAGGGGGAGTTCTTC.

The chain recombines TRBV20-1 with TRBJ2-7, with D hard to call. Germline CDR1 reads DFQATT; CDR2 reads SNEGSKA (reference sequence). Trimming removed 6 bases at V and 5 bases at J, with 11 bases between. This CDR3 is 11 amino acids long. The CDR3 region is CSAVGKNEQYF. DNA of the CDR3: TGCAGTGCCGTAGGGAAGAACGAGCAGTACTTC.

This clonotype has only a few counts. The rearrangement uses TRBV28 and TRBJ2-2; D is undetermined. This CDR3 comprises 14 residues. Trimming took 6 bases from V and 2 from J, leaving 10 bases between them. The germline gives CDR1 MDHEN, CDR2 SYDVKM. CDR3 protein: CASSQSLNTGELFF. The CDR3 DNA follows: TGTGCCAGCAGCCAATCGCTCAACACCGGGGAGCTGTTTTTT.

The chain links TRBV11-2 to TRBJ2-5; 7 bases are a match to TRBD1. Germline assignment: CDR1 SGHAT and CDR2 FQNNGV. This CDR3 comprises 15 residues. After removal of 5 bases from V and 5 bases from J, the junction contained 11 bases not matched to a gene. CDR3 protein: CASSVRLGGEETQYF. The CDR3 coding sequence is TGTGCCAGCAGCGTTCGCTTAGGGGGCGAGGAGACCCAGTACTTC.

This clonotype appeared a few times. The chain combines TRBV24-1 with TRBJ2-6, with 7 bases that match TRBD1. CDR3 length: 16 amino acids. The trim removed 4 bases at V and 4 bases at J, leaving 6 bases unmatched. Germline CDR1 KGHDR, CDR2 SFDVKD. CDR3 in amino acids: CATSDPTGPGANVLTF. CDR3 DNA: TGTGCCACCAGTGACCCGACAGGGCCCGGGGCCAACGTCCTGACTTTC.

Only a few counts were recorded for this clonotype. V gene TRBV9 combines with J gene TRBJ1-6; D remains unclear. V dropped 4 bases and J dropped 13 bases, with 15 bases sitting between them. The germline CDR1 and CDR2 sequences are SGDLS and YYNGEE. This CDR3 is 13 amino acids long. CDR3 sequence reads: CASSPWPPSPLHF. CDR3 sequence (DNA): TGTGCCAGCAGCCCGTGGCCTCCTAGTCCCCTCCACTTT.

The chain is built from TRBV20-1 and TRBJ1-2, with TRBD1 as a possible D gene (5 bases). This CDR3 has 15 residues. CDR1 and CDR2 (germline): DFQATT, SNEGSKA (reference sequence). Trimming left V 4 bases short and J 0 bases short, with 15 bases between. CDR3 sequence: CSATPGGVPNYGYTF. CDR3 nucleotide sequence: TGCAGTGCTACCCCAGGAGGGGTTCCTAACTATGGCTACACCTTC.

V and J are TRBV10-3 and TRBJ2-1; 9 bases agree with TRBD2. Germline CDR1 is ENHRY and CDR2 is SYGVKD. J gave up 0 bases and V 8 bases, and 2 bases lay outside the gene matches. The CDR3 is made up of 14 amino acids. In DNA, the CDR3 is TGTGCCATCTCGACTAGCGGCTCCTACAATGAGCAGTTCTTC. Protein product: CAISTSGSYNEQFF.

The chain couples TRBV6-4 to TRBJ2-3, with D possibly called TRBD1 or TRBD2 (6 bases each). Trimming took off 6 bases at V and 5 bases at J, with 12 bases between the two ends. CDR1 is MRHNA, CDR2 SNTAGT, per germline. The CDR3 has 13 residues. DNA for the CDR3: TGTGCCAGCAGCCGACTAGGGGGAGATACGCAGTATTTT. It yields the protein CASSRLGGDTQYF.

The gene calls are TRBV20-1 and TRBJ1-2, with a tentative D call TRBD1 (5 bases). V lost 5 bases and J 2 bases, leaving 15 bases between the germline ends. The CDR3 runs to 14 residues. CDR1 is DFQATT, CDR2 SNEGSKA, per germline (reference sequence). CDR3 loop: CSAGTLQMNYGYTF. The CDR3 DNA sequence: TGCAGTGCTGGGACCCTTCAAATGAACTATGGCTACACCTTC.

This clonotype was seen a handful of times. The CDR3 reads CASSPLRGGTYGYTF. The CDR3, as DNA: TGTGCCAGCAGTCCCCTAAGGGGAGGGACCTATGGCTACACCTTC. The chain couples TRBV12-3 or TRBV12-4 to TRBJ1-2; tentative D call: TRBD1 (5 bases). The CDR3 runs to 15 residues. Trimming took off 5 bases at V and 4 bases at J, with 17 bases between the two ends.

This clonotype has a count of ten or more. The rearrangement links TRBV4-1 to TRBJ1-1; 9 nucleotides match TRBD1. Trimming at V came to 3 bases and at J to 5 bases, leaving 4 bases not matched to a gene. This CDR3 has 14 residues. Germline V gene data show CDR1 as MGHRA and CDR2 as YSYEKL. CDR3 bases: TGCGCCAGCAGCCAGGGACAGGGCTATACTGAAGCTTTCTTT. Protein: CASSQGQGYTEAFF.

This clonotype was counted only a few times. The rearrangement joins TRBV5-6 to TRBJ2-3, with D unresolved. Between the trimmed V and J ends, which lost 4 bases and 4 bases, there was a span of 7 bases. CDR3 length: 12 residues. Germline V gene sequence: CDR1 SGHDT, CDR2 YYEEEE. The CDR3 loop is CASSASPDTQYF. CDR3 nucleotide sequence: TGTGCCAGCAGCGCCAGTCCAGATACGCAGTATTTT. Looking up the rest from reference TRBV5-6 and TRBJ2-3 gives the full variable domain: DAGVTQSPTHLIKTRGQQVTLRCSPKSGHDTVSWYQQALGQGPQFIFQYYEEEERQRGNFPDRFSGHQFPNYSSELNVNALLLGDSALYLCASSASPDTQYFGPGTRLTVL.

The chain has TRBV10-3 and TRBJ2-1, with TRBD1 matching 7 bases. Trimming removed 4 bases from V and 0 bases from J; junction bases left unmatched: 12. This CDR3 is 18 amino acids long. Germline lookup yields CDR1 ENHRY and CDR2 SYGVKD. CDR3: CAISGPPSTGSSYNEQFF. The CDR3 DNA reads TGTGCCATCAGTGGGCCCCCCTCGACAGGGAGCTCCTACAATGAGCAGTTCTTC.

This clonotype appeared a few times. The rearrangement uses TRBV7-2 and TRBJ2-1; D gene uncertain. The CDR3 has 15 amino acids. With 2 bases removed from V and 6 bases from J, the gap between germline ends came to 14 bases. The germline CDR1 and CDR2 sequences are SGHTA and FQGNSA. The CDR3 sequence is CASSLQAPGTNEQFF. CDR3 coding DNA: TGTGCCAGCAGCTTACAGGCCCCAGGTACCAATGAGCAGTTCTTC.

This clonotype was counted a few times. DNA of the CDR3: TGTGCCAGCAGTACCGGGACTAGCGGCCACAATGAGCAGTTCTTC. It is translated as CASSTGTSGHNEQFF. This sequence joins TRBV28 and TRBJ2-1; 11 positions match TRBD2. Trimming removed 5 bases from V and 5 bases from J; junction bases left unmatched: 5. The CDR3 length is 15 residues. Germline assignment: CDR1 MDHEN and CDR2 SYDVKM.

This clonotype was counted between two and nine times. A single base separates this from a much larger clone, so it may be a read error. The chain couples TRBV29-1 to TRBJ2-1; D might be TRBD1 or TRBD2, each matching 6 bases. V lost 7 bases, J lost 2 bases, and 9 bases lay in between. Germline loops: CDR1 SQVTM, CDR2 ANQGSEA. The CDR3 is 12 amino acids. The CDR3 is CSAGGTYNEQFF. In DNA, the CDR3 is TGCAGCGCCGGGGGCACCTACAATGAGCAGTTCTTC.

This chain links TRBV20-1 with TRBJ1-5, with 7 bases fitting TRBD1. This CDR3 is 15 amino acids long. With 6 bases clipped from V and 6 bases from J, the junction kept 14 bases outside the gene matches. The germline CDR1 and CDR2 sequences are DFQATT and SNEGSKA (reference sequence). CDR3 nucleotides: TGCAGTGCGACGAGGGACAGCGTTTTAGCTCAGCCCCAGCATTTT. Amino acids: CSATRDSVLAQPQHF.